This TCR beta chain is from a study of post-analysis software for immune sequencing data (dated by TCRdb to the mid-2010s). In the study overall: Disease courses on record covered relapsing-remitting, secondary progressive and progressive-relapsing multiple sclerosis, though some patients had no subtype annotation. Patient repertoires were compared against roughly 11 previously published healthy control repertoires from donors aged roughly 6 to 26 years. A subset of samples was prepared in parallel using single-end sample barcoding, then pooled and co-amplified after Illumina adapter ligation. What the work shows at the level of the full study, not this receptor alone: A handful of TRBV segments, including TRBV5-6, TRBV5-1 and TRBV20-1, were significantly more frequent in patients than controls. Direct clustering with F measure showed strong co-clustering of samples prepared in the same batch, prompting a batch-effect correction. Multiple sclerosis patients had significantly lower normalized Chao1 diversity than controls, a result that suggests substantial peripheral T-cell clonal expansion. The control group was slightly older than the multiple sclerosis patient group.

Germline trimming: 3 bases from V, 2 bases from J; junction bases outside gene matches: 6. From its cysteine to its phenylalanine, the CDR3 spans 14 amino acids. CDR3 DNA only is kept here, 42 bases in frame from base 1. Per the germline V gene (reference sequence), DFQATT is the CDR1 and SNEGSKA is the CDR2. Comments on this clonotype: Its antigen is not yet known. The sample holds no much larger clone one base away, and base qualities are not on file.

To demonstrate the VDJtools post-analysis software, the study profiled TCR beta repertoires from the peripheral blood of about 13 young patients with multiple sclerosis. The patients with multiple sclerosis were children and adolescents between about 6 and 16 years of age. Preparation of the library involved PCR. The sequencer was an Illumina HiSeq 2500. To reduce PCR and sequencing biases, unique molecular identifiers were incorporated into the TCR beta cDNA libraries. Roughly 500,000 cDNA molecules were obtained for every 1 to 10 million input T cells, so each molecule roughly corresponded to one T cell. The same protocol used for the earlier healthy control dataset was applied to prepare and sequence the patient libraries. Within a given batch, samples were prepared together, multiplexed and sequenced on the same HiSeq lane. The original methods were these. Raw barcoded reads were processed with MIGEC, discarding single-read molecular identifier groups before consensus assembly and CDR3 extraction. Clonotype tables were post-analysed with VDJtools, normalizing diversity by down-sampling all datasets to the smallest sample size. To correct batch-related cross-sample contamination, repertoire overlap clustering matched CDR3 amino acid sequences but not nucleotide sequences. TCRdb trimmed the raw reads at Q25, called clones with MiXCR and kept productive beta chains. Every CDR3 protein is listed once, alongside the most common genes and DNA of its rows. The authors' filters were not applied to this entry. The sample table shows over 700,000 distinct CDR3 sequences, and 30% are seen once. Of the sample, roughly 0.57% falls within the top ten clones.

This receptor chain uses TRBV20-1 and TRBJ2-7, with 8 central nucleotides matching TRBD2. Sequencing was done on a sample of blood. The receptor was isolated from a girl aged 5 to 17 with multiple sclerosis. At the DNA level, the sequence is TGCAGTGCTAGCCCCGGGACTAGAACCTACGAGCAGTACTTC. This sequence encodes CSASPGTRTYEQYF.